Below are 28 T cell receptor beta chains sequenced from a single sample in a study of T cell responses to AZD1222 COVID-19 vaccine. Generated by immunoSEQ multiplex PCR, the TCRdb table keeps only in-frame clones and is missing some. The sample has over 120,000 clones, more than 85% seen once. The sample here was peripheral blood, taken after recovery from COVID-19. The receptors were sampled from an adult who had recovered from COVID-19.

The chain recombines TRBV19 with TRBJ1-2; D possibly corresponds to TRBD1 (6 bases). The CDR3 contains 15 residues. Germline V gene sequence: CDR1 LNHDA, CDR2 SQIVND (reference sequence). Trimming took off 6 bases at V and 4 bases at J, with 18 bases between the two ends. The CDR3 bases are TGTGCCAGTAGGCCAATAGCGGGGGCGGGCTATGGCTACACCTTC. This encodes CASRPIAGAGYGYTF. Based on the CDR3 plus reference TRBV19 and TRBJ1-2, the full variable domain is DGGITQSPKYLFRKEGQNVTLSCEQNLNHDAMYWYRQDPGQGLRLIYYSQIVNDFQKGDIAEGYSVSREKKESFPLTVTSAQKNPTAFYLCASRPIAGAGYGYTFGSGTRLTVV.

The rearrangement links TRBV5-1 to TRBJ1-1, with D perhaps TRBD1 (5 bases). Germline V CDR1 and CDR2: SGHRS, YFSETQ. This CDR3 contains 14 residues. The ends were cut back, 4 bases at V and 5 bases at J, with 15 bases in the middle. The CDR3 DNA is TGCGCCAGCAGCGGGACGGGGACGGGGACTGAAGCTTTCTTT. As protein: CASSGTGTGTEAFF.

The rearrangement links TRBV5-1 to TRBJ1-4; D unresolved. V shed 0 bases and J shed 6 bases, with 9 bases lying between them. This CDR3 region has 14 residues. Germline V CDR1 and CDR2: SGHRS, YFSETQ. The DNA for the CDR3 is TGCGCCAGCAGCTTGGACCCAGCGGATGAAAAACTGTTTTTT. Translating it yields CASSLDPADEKLFF.

The chain links TRBV6-5 to TRBJ1-1; no clear D. CDR3 length: 13 amino acids. The V gene lost 0 bases and the J gene lost 8 bases, with 10 bases spanning the gap. The germline gives CDR1 MNHEY, CDR2 SVGAGI. The CDR3 spells CASSYSSSREAFF. The CDR3 coding sequence is TGTGCCAGCAGTTACTCGAGTAGCAGAGAAGCTTTCTTT.

The gene calls are TRBV27 and TRBJ2-7; weak D call: TRBD2 (5 bases). The CDR3 runs 16 residues. V gave up 2 bases and J gave up 0 bases, with 14 bases separating them. Looked up from germline, CDR1 is MNHEY and CDR2 is SMNVEV (reference sequence). The CDR3: CASSLTLDYVSYEQYF. Here the CDR3 DNA reads TGTGCCAGCAGTTTAACTCTCGACTATGTCTCCTACGAGCAGTACTTC.

CDR3 loop: CAVFSGTHTGELFF. The CDR3 DNA reads TGTGCAGTTTTTAGCGGGACACACACCGGGGAGCTGTTTTTT. This rearrangement joins TRBV19 to TRBJ2-2, with 8 bases fitting TRBD2. CDR1 is LNHDA, CDR2 SQIVND, per germline (reference sequence). CDR3 size: 14 residues.

This chain links TRBV28 with TRBJ1-5, with D possibly TRBD1 on 5 matching bases. The CDR3 is made up of 17 amino acids. Trimming stripped 2 bases from V and 5 bases from J, with 19 bases between. The germline gives CDR1 MDHEN, CDR2 SYDVKM. The CDR3 loop is CASSLGGVSGTDQPQHF. CDR3 coding DNA: TGTGCCAGCAGTTTAGGGGGGGTGTCAGGGACGGATCAGCCCCAGCATTTT. Full variable domain (missing parts from reference TRBV28 and TRBJ1-5): DVKVTQSSRYLVKRTGEKVFLECVQDMDHENMFWYRQDPGLGLRLIYFSYDVKMKEKGDIPEGYSVSREKKERFSLILESASTNQTSMYLCASSLGGVSGTDQPQHFGDGTRLSIL.

This clone was detected only once. The genes are TRBV2 and TRBJ1-5; no clear D. With 3 bases removed from V and 5 bases from J, the gap between germline ends came to 11 bases. This CDR3 spans 14 amino acids. Germline V gene sequence: CDR1 SNHLY, CDR2 FYNNEI. CDR3 amino acids: CASSEIWTDQPQHF. CDR3 coding DNA: TGTGCCAGCAGTGAGATATGGACTGATCAGCCCCAGCATTTT. Combining the CDR3 with reference TRBV2 and TRBJ1-5 gives the whole variable domain EPEVTQTPSHQVTQMGQEVILRCVPISNHLYFYWYRQILGQKVEFLVSFYNNEISEKSEIFDDQFSVERPDGSNFTLKIRSTKLEDSAMYFCASSEIWTDQPQHFGDGTRLSIL.

This rearrangement joins TRBV28 to TRBJ1-1; no reliable D call. The CDR3 runs to 13 residues. Trimming took off 5 bases at V and 2 bases at J, with 9 bases between the two ends. Germline loops: CDR1 MDHEN, CDR2 SYDVKM. This CDR3 reads CASSPPVNTEAFF. CDR3 nucleotide sequence: TGTGCCAGCAGTCCCCCCGTAAACACTGAAGCTTTCTTT.

The J gene is TRBJ2-3, the V gene TRBV2; maybe TRBD2 (5 bases). From germline, CDR1 is SNHLY and CDR2 FYNNEI. This CDR3 is 13 amino acids long. The V gene lost 3 bases and the J gene lost 4 bases, with 8 bases spanning the gap. This chain's CDR3 is CASSEEAADTQYF. The DNA for the CDR3 is TGTGCCAGCAGTGAGGAGGCAGCAGATACGCAGTATTTT.

This clone was picked up one time. The chain is built from TRBV7-2 and TRBJ2-7; D not resolved. Trimming took off 1 base at V and 2 bases at J, with 6 bases between the two ends. Germline V gene data show CDR1 as SGHTA and CDR2 as FQGNSA. This CDR3 has 13 residues. CDR3 coding DNA: TGTGCCAGCAGCTTAGGTTTGGCCTACGAGCAGTACTTC. Its protein is CASSLGLAYEQYF.

The chain carries TRBV5-1 and TRBJ2-1; 14 bases are a match to TRBD2. CDR3 length: 17 amino acids. V was pared by 4 bases and J by 9 bases, with 12 bases of the junction left unmatched. Germline V gene sequence: CDR1 SGHRS, CDR2 YFSETQ. In DNA, the CDR3 is TGCGCCAGCAGCCTACCTCAGACTAGCGGGAGGGGTAGTGAGCAGTTCTTC. Translated, it gives CASSLPQTSGRGSEQFF.

The chain is built from TRBV28 and TRBJ2-7; D call uncertain. This CDR3 has 13 amino acids. Per the germline V gene, CDR1 is MDHEN and CDR2 is SYDVKM. Trimming took 6 bases from V and 0 from J, leaving 9 bases between them. The CDR3 nucleotides are TGTGCCAGCAGACCCGGGTCCTCCTACGAGCAGTACTTC. Translation gives CASRPGSSYEQYF.

The chain recombines TRBV7-8 with TRBJ1-1, with D unresolved. The CDR3 loop spans 15 amino acids. CDR1 and CDR2 (germline): SGHVS, FQNEAQ. V gave up 2 bases and J gave up 1 base, with 11 bases separating them. This chain's CDR3 is CASSLSIPGNTEAFF. The CDR3 region has the DNA TGTGCCAGCAGCTTATCCATCCCGGGGAACACTGAAGCTTTCTTT.

There are a few counts of this clone. V gene TRBV2 combines with J gene TRBJ1-4; 11 bases map to TRBD1. This CDR3 has 13 amino acids. The ends lost 6 bases at V and 10 bases at J; junction bases unmatched: 4. The V gene's germline CDR1 is SNHLY and CDR2 FYNNEI. This CDR3 is CASRDRGLGKLFF. The CDR3 nucleotides are TGTGCCAGCAGGGACAGGGGGCTCGGAAAACTGTTTTTT.

This rearrangement joins TRBV5-5 to TRBJ2-7; D may be TRBD1 (5 bases). The CDR3 extends over 17 amino acids. V was shortened by 1 base and J by 9 bases, with 26 bases between the two germline ends. Germline loops: CDR1 SGHKS, CDR2 YYEKEE (reference sequence). CDR3 sequence (DNA): TGTGCCAGCAGCTTGAGGGCAGGATACGATTCAGGGTTAGGGCAGTACTTC. Translated, it gives CASSLRAGYDSGLGQYF.

The CDR3 protein is CASSLDIRHIGVQYF. The CDR3 nucleotides read TGTGCCAGCAGCCTAGACATCAGACACATTGGAGTGCAGTATTTT. The chain is built from TRBV7-9 and TRBJ2-3; no clear D gene. Between the trimmed V and J ends, which lost 5 bases and 11 bases, there was a span of 23 bases. This CDR3 region has 15 residues. Germline loops: CDR1 SEHNR, CDR2 FQNEAQ (reference sequence).

J is TRBJ2-3 and V is TRBV28, with TRBD2 as a possible D gene (6 bases). Trimming took 5 bases from V and 2 from J, leaving 20 bases between them. Germline lookup yields CDR1 MDHEN and CDR2 SYDVKM. The CDR3 has 17 residues. The CDR3 sequence: CASSGPGLTTYTDTQYF. The CDR3 DNA reads TGTGCCAGCAGTGGACCGGGACTTACCACATACACAGATACGCAGTATTTT. The full variable domain, in which reference TRBV28 and TRBJ2-3 provide the parts outside the CDR3, is DVKVTQSSRYLVKRTGEKVFLECVQDMDHENMFWYRQDPGLGLRLIYFSYDVKMKEKGDIPEGYSVSREKKERFSLILESASTNQTSMYLCASSGPGLTTYTDTQYFGPGTRLTVL.

V and J are TRBV28 and TRBJ2-7; 7 nucleotides line up with TRBD2. This CDR3 has 14 amino acids. CDR1 and CDR2 from the germline V gene are MDHEN and SYDVKM. The V segment lost 4 bases and the J segment 5 bases; nucleotides outside the gene matches: 8. The chain's CDR3 is CASSWAAGADEQYF. The CDR3 nucleotides are TGTGCCAGCAGTTGGGCGGCGGGAGCAGACGAGCAGTACTTC.

This chain joins TRBV28 and TRBJ1-1; no clear D. V was cut by 2 bases and J by 11 bases, with 15 bases left in between. The germline gives CDR1 MDHEN, CDR2 SYDVKM. The CDR3 is 13 residues long. CDR3 in DNA: TGTGCCAGCAGTTTAACCCCCCTTATCCGGGCTTTCTTT. It yields the protein CASSLTPLIRAFF.

The rearrangement uses TRBV2 and TRBJ1-4, with 7 positions matching TRBD1. The CDR3 runs to 14 residues. The germline gives CDR1 SNHLY, CDR2 FYNNEI. V gave up 1 base and J gave up 9 bases; unmatched junction bases: 5. DNA for the CDR3: TGTGCCAGCAGTGAAGTAGGACAGGTGCAAAAACTGTTTTTT. This codes for CASSEVGQVQKLFF.

The rearrangement joins TRBV30 to TRBJ2-7, with 9 positions matching TRBD2. Germline-derived CDR1 and CDR2 are GTSNPN and SVGIG (reference sequence). The CDR3 runs to 16 residues. The V and J ends lost 3 bases and 0 bases, in that order; junction bases with no gene match: 9. This chain's CDR3 is CAWRSSGVGSSYEQYF. CDR3 DNA: TGTGCCTGGAGGTCTAGCGGGGTGGGGAGCTCCTACGAGCAGTACTTC.

This clone was detected once. This chain uses TRBV12-3 or TRBV12-4 with TRBJ2-7, with D unclear. Trimming took 6 bases from V and 2 from J, leaving 8 bases between them. The CDR3 sequence is 12 residues long. CDR3: CASSLTAYEQYF. CDR3 nucleotides: TGTGCCAGCAGCCTTACAGCCTACGAGCAGTACTTC.

The chain employs TRBV9 and TRBJ1-2, with 10 nucleotides matching TRBD1. The CDR3 consists of 14 residues. From germline, CDR1 is SGDLS and CDR2 YYNGEE. The V and J ends lost 3 bases and 4 bases, in that order; junction bases with no gene match: 3. The CDR3: CASSAGTGVYGYTF. In DNA form, the CDR3 reads TGTGCCAGCAGCGCCGGGACAGGGGTCTATGGCTACACCTTC.

The V gene is TRBV6-5, the J gene TRBJ2-5; D gene unclear. CDR3 length equals 13 residues. Trimming shortened V by 2 bases and J by 3 bases, and 7 bases separated the two germline ends. In germline, CDR1 is MNHEY, CDR2 SVGAGI. This CDR3 is CASSYGVKETQYF. In DNA form, the CDR3 reads TGTGCCAGCAGTTACGGCGTGAAAGAGACCCAGTACTTC.

The chain has TRBV6-1 and TRBJ2-7, with D perhaps TRBD1 or TRBD2 (5 bases each). The germline V gene encodes CDR1 MNHNS and CDR2 SASEGT. V lost 2 bases and J 0 bases, leaving 17 bases between the germline ends. The CDR3 is made up of 17 amino acids. The CDR3 DNA reads TGTGCCAGCAGTGAACGGGGCCGAGGCACCCTCTCCTACGAGCAGTACTTC. The encoded protein is CASSERGRGTLSYEQYF.

The chain carries TRBV3-1 (or the pseudogene TRBV3-2) and TRBJ2-3, with TRBD2 matching 12 bases. The CDR3 is 16 amino acids. J was trimmed by 3 bases and V by 2 bases; bases with no gene match: 3. Germline V gene lookup returns CDR1 LGHDT and CDR2 YNNKEL (reference sequence). CDR3 nucleotides: TGTGCCAGCAGCCAACTAGCGGGAGGGCCGACAGATACGCAGTATTTT. Its translation: CASSQLAGGPTDTQYF.

The rearrangement uses TRBV11-2 and TRBJ2-7; D ambiguous. Germline V lookup: CDR1 SGHAT, CDR2 FQNNGV. Trimming stripped 1 base from V and 2 bases from J, with 3 bases between. The length of the CDR3 is 12 residues. The CDR3 protein is CASSLAPYEQYF. CDR3 DNA sequence: TGTGCCAGCAGCTTAGCCCCCTACGAGCAGTACTTC.